A selection of T cell receptor beta chains follows, all from one sample in a study of T cell repertoires in cytomegalovirus infection. MiXCR, applied by TCRdb to the reads, yields one record per CDR3 protein. The sample shows hundreds of thousands of distinct CDR3 sequences, 40% to 50% of them seen only once. No antigen has been assigned to these receptors. The input for sequencing was cultured PBMCs, taken from culture after CMV antigen stimulation. These receptors were taken from a human donor in good health (CMV status not recorded). Some clones in this sample may be carry-over from other donors' samples. Each CDR3 is given with its conserved first and last residue. D genes are given only for firm matches. Not all rows give a size; the values are once, few, many and, for expanded clones, a class.

clone size: few
J gene: TRBJ2-3
D gene: TRBD1
V gene: TRBV12-3/TRBV12-4
CDR3 DNA: TGTGCCAGCAAGGGGGCCAGGTACACAGATACGCAGTATTTT
CDR3 protein: CASKGARYTDTQYF

clone size: NA
J gene: TRBJ1-6
D gene: NA
V gene: TRBV7-2
CDR3 DNA: TGTGCCAGCAGAGCAAGGCGGGATTCACCCCTCCACTTT
CDR3 protein: CASRARRDSPLHF

clone size: NA
J gene: TRBJ1-6
D gene: NA
V gene: TRBV6-2/TRBV6-3
CDR3 DNA: TGTGCCAGCAGCAACAGGGTCTCACCCCTCCACTTT
CDR3 protein: CASSNRVSPLHF

clone size: NA
J gene: TRBJ2-5
D gene: NA
V gene: TRBV5-1
CDR3 DNA: TGCGCCAGCAGCCCGAGAGCGAACCAAGAGACCCAGTACTTC
CDR3 protein: CASSPRANQETQYF

clone size: NA
J gene: TRBJ2-2
D gene: TRBD2
V gene: TRBV5-4
CDR3 DNA: TGTGCCAGCAGCTTTAATCGGGGGGTCACCGGGGAGCTGTTTTTT
CDR3 protein: CASSFNRGVTGELFF

clone size: few
J gene: TRBJ2-3
D gene: TRBD2
V gene: TRBV20-1
CDR3 DNA: TGCAGTGCTAGAGGCCCGGGGGGGCCAGATACGCAGTATTTT
CDR3 protein: CSARGPGGPDTQYF

clone size: NA
J gene: TRBJ1-2
D gene: NA
V gene: TRBV7-2
CDR3 DNA: TGTGCCAGCAGCACGGGCGGTCGTGGCTACACCTTC
CDR3 protein: CASSTGGRGYTF

clone size: NA
J gene: TRBJ1-5
D gene: NA
V gene: TRBV6-1
CDR3 DNA: TGTGCCAGCACCGAAGGGAACAATCAGCCCCAGCATTTT
CDR3 protein: CASTEGNNQPQHF

clone size: NA
J gene: TRBJ1-1
D gene: TRBD1
V gene: TRBV6-6
CDR3 DNA: TGTGCCAGCCATTACAGGGGAGGCTCTGAAGCTTTCTTT
CDR3 protein: CASHYRGGSEAFF

clone size: NA
J gene: TRBJ2-1
D gene: NA
V gene: TRBV27
CDR3 DNA: TGTGCCAGCAGTTTATCACAGATCGTGGATGAGCAGTTCTTC
CDR3 protein: CASSLSQIVDEQFF

clone size: NA
J gene: TRBJ2-1
D gene: NA
V gene: TRBV6-5
CDR3 DNA: TGTGCCAGCAGTTATCGGACGGGGACGTCGTGGCAGTTCTTC
CDR3 protein: CASSYRTGTSWQFF

clone size: NA
J gene: TRBJ2-3
D gene: TRBD2
V gene: TRBV6-2/TRBV6-3
CDR3 DNA: TGTGCCAGCAGTGACCCGACGGGGGGGAGCACAGATACGCAGTATTTT
CDR3 protein: CASSDPTGGSTDTQYF

clone size: few
J gene: TRBJ2-1
D gene: NA
V gene: TRBV6-5
CDR3 DNA: TGTGCCAGCACTCCCTCCGGGGTGTCCTACAATGAGCAGTTCTTC
CDR3 protein: CASTPSGVSYNEQFF

clone size: NA
J gene: TRBJ1-1
D gene: NA
V gene: TRBV7-9
CDR3 DNA: TGTGCCAGCAGCTCCTCTCCGCTGTCGGGGAACACTGAAGCTTTCTTT
CDR3 protein: CASSSSPLSGNTEAFF

clone size: NA
J gene: TRBJ2-1
D gene: TRBD2
V gene: TRBV6-5
CDR3 DNA: TGTGCCAGCAGTAACAGAGCGGGGGGGGCCTACAATGAGCAGTTCTTC
CDR3 protein: CASSNRAGGAYNEQFF

clone size: few
J gene: TRBJ2-1
D gene: TRBD2
V gene: TRBV4-3
CDR3 DNA: TGCGCCAGCAGCCAAGATGGCGGGAGCTCCTACAATGAGCAGTTCTTC
CDR3 protein: CASSQDGGSSYNEQFF

clone size: NA
J gene: TRBJ1-1
D gene: NA
V gene: TRBV7-9
CDR3 DNA: TGTGCCAGCAGCATACAGCTTAACACTGAAGCTTTCTTT
CDR3 protein: CASSIQLNTEAFF

clone size: NA
J gene: TRBJ2-3
D gene: TRBD2
V gene: TRBV20-1
CDR3 DNA: TGCAGTGCTCCAGAGCGGGGTAGCGGGGGGAGAACAGATACGCAGTATTTT
CDR3 protein: CSAPERGSGGRTDTQYF

clone size: NA
J gene: TRBJ2-3
D gene: TRBD1
V gene: TRBV12-3/TRBV12-4
CDR3 DNA: TGTGCCAGCAGTTGGGACAGGGCTGCAGATACGCAGTATTTT
CDR3 protein: CASSWDRAADTQYF

clone size: once
J gene: TRBJ1-1
D gene: NA
V gene: TRBV2
CDR3 DNA: TGTGCCAGCACGGAGGCTTTCTTT
CDR3 protein: CASTEAFF

clone size: NA
J gene: TRBJ2-5
D gene: TRBD1
V gene: TRBV12-3/TRBV12-4
CDR3 DNA: TGTGCCAGCAGCCATCGGGACAGCGAAGAGACCCAGTACTTC
CDR3 protein: CASSHRDSEETQYF

clone size: NA
J gene: TRBJ1-1
D gene: NA
V gene: TRBV12-3/TRBV12-4
CDR3 DNA: TGTGCCAGCAGTCCCACTATGAACACTGAAGCTTTCTTT
CDR3 protein: CASSPTMNTEAFF